This is a list of T cell receptor beta chains from one sample in a study of T-cell reconstitution after alpha-beta-depleted transplantation in children. MiXCR was run by TCRdb on the PCR reads, yielding one entry per CDR3 protein. In the table there are about 580,000 distinct CDR3 sequences, about 23% of which are singletons. Sequencing used PBMCs, mostly from graft donor cells, obtained 360 days after TCRalphabeta/CD19-depleted stem cell transplant. Every receptor here comes from a boy younger than two who had a stem cell transplant for acute myeloid leukemia, so the T cells may come from the graft donor. CDR3s include the opening cysteine and the closing phenylalanine or tryptophan. D genes are given only for firm matches. Size is omitted from some rows. Given values are once, few, many or a class for expanded clones.

cdr3_nt: TGTGCCAGCAGATACACCGGGGAGCTGTTTTTT; cdr3_aa: CASRYTGELFF; clone_size: many; v_call: TRBV12-3/TRBV12-4; d_call: NA; j_call: TRBJ2-2
cdr3_nt: TGTGCCAGTAGTATCGCAGGGGCGAACACCGGGGAGCTGTTTTTT; cdr3_aa: CASSIAGANTGELFF; clone_size: many; v_call: TRBV19; d_call: NA; j_call: TRBJ2-2
cdr3_nt: TGTGCCAGCAGAATTTGGCGCGAGCAGTTCTTC; cdr3_aa: CASRIWREQFF; clone_size: NA; v_call: TRBV6-2/TRBV6-3; d_call: NA; j_call: TRBJ2-1
cdr3_nt: TGCGCCAGCACCTTGGGACTGATCTACAATGAGCAGTTCTTC; cdr3_aa: CASTLGLIYNEQFF; clone_size: NA; v_call: TRBV5-1; d_call: NA; j_call: TRBJ2-1
cdr3_nt: TGTGCCAGCAGCTTATCCTTAGATACGCAGTATTTT; cdr3_aa: CASSLSLDTQYF; clone_size: many; v_call: TRBV7-2; d_call: NA; j_call: TRBJ2-3
cdr3_nt: TGTGCCAGCAGCTTGGAAAGGAGTGAGCAGTTCTTC; cdr3_aa: CASSLERSEQFF; clone_size: many; v_call: TRBV5-5; d_call: NA; j_call: TRBJ2-1
cdr3_nt: TGTGCCAGCAGTTTAGGGACCGGACTAGCGGGGCCCTACGAGCAGTACTTC; cdr3_aa: CASSLGTGLAGPYEQYF; clone_size: many; v_call: TRBV12-3/TRBV12-4; d_call: TRBD2; j_call: TRBJ2-7
cdr3_nt: TGTGCCAGCAGCGTAGAACCCCAGGACAGGGGAAATTCACCCCTCCACTTT; cdr3_aa: CASSVEPQDRGNSPLHF; clone_size: NA; v_call: TRBV9; d_call: TRBD1; j_call: TRBJ1-6
cdr3_nt: TGTGCCAGCAGCGGGGGACGGAGAGAAGCTTTCTTT; cdr3_aa: CASSGGRREAFF; clone_size: few; v_call: TRBV9; d_call: NA; j_call: TRBJ1-1
cdr3_nt: TGTGCCAGCAGTTTCGAAGGGACGACTGAAGCTTTCTTT; cdr3_aa: CASSFEGTTEAFF; clone_size: few; v_call: TRBV12-3/TRBV12-4; d_call: NA; j_call: TRBJ1-1
cdr3_nt: TGTGCCAGCAGCTTAGCAGGGGTAAGGGTCTCCTACAATGAGCAGTTCTTC; cdr3_aa: CASSLAGVRVSYNEQFF; clone_size: many; v_call: TRBV7-2; d_call: NA; j_call: TRBJ2-1
cdr3_nt: TGCAGTGCTAGAGGGAGCGCAGTTTATAGCAATCAGCCCCAGCATTTT; cdr3_aa: CSARGSAVYSNQPQHF; clone_size: NA; v_call: TRBV20-1; d_call: NA; j_call: TRBJ1-5
cdr3_nt: TGTGCCAGCACCCTTCAGGCGTCCTATGGCTACACCTTC; cdr3_aa: CASTLQASYGYTF; clone_size: few; v_call: TRBV12-3/TRBV12-4; d_call: NA; j_call: TRBJ1-2
cdr3_nt: TGTGCCATCAGTGGAACAGCGATTATCCTCCACTTT; cdr3_aa: CAISGTAIILHF; clone_size: many; v_call: TRBV10-3; d_call: NA; j_call: TRBJ1-6
cdr3_nt: TGTGCCAGCAGTTTAACCGAGTGGGCGACCTACAATGAGCAGTTCTTC; cdr3_aa: CASSLTEWATYNEQFF; clone_size: few; v_call: TRBV28; d_call: NA; j_call: TRBJ2-1
cdr3_nt: TGTGCCAGCAGTGGGGGACCACTCTACGAGCAGTACTTC; cdr3_aa: CASSGGPLYEQYF; clone_size: many; v_call: TRBV25-1; d_call: NA; j_call: TRBJ2-7
cdr3_nt: TGTGCCAGTTTGGGCCGGAGACAACAGGATTTT; cdr3_aa: CASLGRRQQDF; clone_size: NA; v_call: TRBV28; d_call: NA; j_call: TRBJ2-3
cdr3_nt: TGCGCCAGCAGCTTTGACAGGGGGCCTTTCACCGGGGAGCTGTTTTTT; cdr3_aa: CASSFDRGPFTGELFF; clone_size: NA; v_call: TRBV5-1; d_call: TRBD1; j_call: TRBJ2-2
cdr3_nt: TGCAGTGCCCCATACCCAGGGTATGGCTACACCTTC; cdr3_aa: CSAPYPGYGYTF; clone_size: NA; v_call: TRBV20-1; d_call: NA; j_call: TRBJ1-2
cdr3_nt: TGTGCCAGCTCTCCGGGGTCCAAAAACATTCAGTACTTC; cdr3_aa: CASSPGSKNIQYF; clone_size: NA; v_call: TRBV6-2/TRBV6-3; d_call: NA; j_call: TRBJ2-4
cdr3_nt: TGCAGCGTTGAAGATCGTTGGGGGCGGAACACTGAAGCTTTCTTT; cdr3_aa: CSVEDRWGRNTEAFF; clone_size: many; v_call: TRBV29-1; d_call: NA; j_call: TRBJ1-1
cdr3_nt: TGCGCCAGCACGGAAGCGGGGGATGTAGTAGATACGCAGTATTTT; cdr3_aa: CASTEAGDVVDTQYF; clone_size: once; v_call: TRBV5-1; d_call: TRBD2; j_call: TRBJ2-3
cdr3_nt: TGTGCCAGCAGCTTAGGGGCAGGGGGAATTAGTTCACCCCTCCACTTT; cdr3_aa: CASSLGAGGISSPLHF; clone_size: many; v_call: TRBV7-2; d_call: TRBD1; j_call: TRBJ1-6
cdr3_nt: TGTGCCACCAGCAGAGATCCAGGGGAGTCTGGAAACACCATATATTTT; cdr3_aa: CATSRDPGESGNTIYF; clone_size: NA; v_call: TRBV15; d_call: NA; j_call: TRBJ1-3
cdr3_nt: TGTGCCACCAGTGATTTATACGGGACAGACCAAGAGACCCAGTACTTC; cdr3_aa: CATSDLYGTDQETQYF; clone_size: NA; v_call: TRBV24-1; d_call: TRBD1; j_call: TRBJ2-5
cdr3_nt: TGTGCCAGCAAGCGGCTAGCAGATACGCAGTATTTT; cdr3_aa: CASKRLADTQYF; clone_size: NA; v_call: TRBV6-2/TRBV6-3; d_call: NA; j_call: TRBJ2-3
cdr3_nt: TGCGCCAGCAGCCACCGACAGGGGAGGCCGGAGACCCAGTACTTC; cdr3_aa: CASSHRQGRPETQYF; clone_size: NA; v_call: TRBV5-1; d_call: TRBD1; j_call: TRBJ2-5